One and the same sample provided the 29 T cell receptor beta chains below, sequenced in a study of multiple sclerosis patients with progressive multifocal leukoencephalopathy. Profiled with immunoSEQ multiplex PCR; TCRdb holds only in-frame clones, not every one. The sample shows under 35,000 clones, about 87% of them seen only once. The time point is: time of PML onset. The material sequenced was PBMCs, taken from a patient treated with natalizumab. The source of these receptors is a woman aged 35 to 49 with progressive multifocal leukoencephalopathy.

This chain joins TRBV4-2 and TRBJ1-1; possible D gene TRBD1, 6 bases. V lost 2 bases and J 6 bases, leaving 16 bases between the germline ends. Germline CDR1 reads LGHNA; CDR2 reads YNFKEQ. The CDR3 totals 15 residues. DNA of the CDR3: TGTGCCAGCAGCCAACTCCCAACAGGGACCGCTGAAGCTTTCTTT. Protein product: CASSQLPTGTAEAFF.

V gene TRBV10-1 combines with J gene TRBJ2-1; D not certain. This CDR3 contains 15 residues. Trimming removed 7 bases from V and 0 bases from J, with 13 bases in between. Germline V gives CDR1 WNHNN, CDR2 SYGVQD (reference sequence). CDR3 amino acids: CASNLSHSSYNEQFF. Here the CDR3 DNA reads TGCGCCAGCAATTTGAGCCATAGCTCCTACAATGAGCAGTTCTTC.

This chain uses TRBV7-2 with TRBJ2-5; TRBD2 aligns across 9 bases. Trimming cost V 1 base and J 5 bases; bases outside gene matches: 2. The germline V gene encodes CDR1 SGHTA and CDR2 FQGNSA. CDR3 length: 14 amino acids. The CDR3 region is CASSLGGRAETQYF. The CDR3 region has the DNA TGTGCCAGCAGCTTAGGCGGGAGGGCCGAGACCCAGTACTTC.

The rearrangement uses TRBV2 and TRBJ2-4; D is uncertain. Trimming stripped 1 base from V and 0 bases from J, with 13 bases between. The CDR3 extends over 17 amino acids. In germline, CDR1 is SNHLY, CDR2 FYNNEI. In DNA form, the CDR3 reads TGTGCCAGCAGTGAAGGGGTGTTCACCGTAGCCAAAAACATTCAGTACTTC. Its protein is CASSEGVFTVAKNIQYF.

This chain joins TRBV28 and TRBJ2-7; 8 nucleotides match TRBD1. V lost 4 bases, J lost 0 bases, and 5 bases stayed unmatched. Germline values: CDR1 MDHEN, CDR2 SYDVKM. This CDR3 has 15 residues. The DNA of the CDR3 is TGTGCCAGCAGTTCCCTACAGGGGGGCTCCTACGAGCAGTACTTC. This sequence encodes CASSSLQGGSYEQYF.

Written as DNA, the CDR3 is TGTGCCTCTAGCGGGGAACCCTCTGGGGCCAACGTCCTGACTTTC. Encoded protein: CASSGEPSGANVLTF. The chain uses TRBV6-4 and TRBJ2-6, with TRBD2 identical over 9 bases. Germline V gene lookup returns CDR1 MRHNA and CDR2 SNTAGT. There are 15 residues in the CDR3. The junction had 5 bases not matched to a gene; V was cut back by 11 bases and J by 0 bases.

A remark on this clone: The same CDR3 can be traced to other DNA sequences in this sample. V usage is TRBV7-9 and J usage is TRBJ1-6, with 7 bases lining up with TRBD1. The CDR3 loop spans 16 amino acids. Trimming removed 1 base from V and 4 bases from J; junction bases left unmatched: 4. The germline gives CDR1 SEHNR, CDR2 FQNEAQ (reference sequence). CDR3 sequence (DNA): TGTGCCAGCAGCTTAGGACAGGGATTTTATAATTCACCCCTCCACTTT. Amino acids: CASSLGQGFYNSPLHF.

The chain has TRBV6-5 and TRBJ1-1, with 8 nucleotides matching TRBD1. CDR1 is MNHEY, CDR2 SVGAGI, per germline. The CDR3 runs 15 residues. With 3 bases clipped from V and 0 bases from J, the junction kept 3 bases outside the gene matches. The CDR3 protein is CASSYGDRLNTEAFF. CDR3 coding DNA: TGTGCCAGCAGTTATGGGGACAGGCTGAACACTGAAGCTTTCTTT.

The rearrangement links TRBV7-3 to TRBJ2-2; TRBD2 matches 8 bases. The CDR3 extends over 17 amino acids. Unmatched junction bases numbered 8, after V lost 5 bases and J lost 0 bases. Germline CDR1 is SGHTA and CDR2 is FQGTGA. As DNA, the CDR3 is TGTGCCAGCAGCCCCCTACCGGGAGGGACGAACACCGGGGAGCTGTTTTTT. It encodes CASSPLPGGTNTGELFF. The variable domain in full, completed from reference TRBV7-3 and TRBJ2-2, reads GAGVSQTPSNKVTEKGKYVELRCDPISGHTALYWYRQSLGQGPEFLIYFQGTGAADDSGLPNDRFFAVRPEGSVSTLKIQRTERGDSAVYLCASSPLPGGTNTGELFFGEGSRLTVL.

This clone turned up a few times. The chain has TRBV5-1 and TRBJ2-2, with D possibly matching TRBD1 (5 bases). V lost 5 bases and J lost 6, with 8 bases in between. Looked up from germline, CDR1 is SGHRS and CDR2 is YFSETQ. CDR3 length: 12 amino acids. The CDR3 region is CASRQGPGELFF. The DNA for the CDR3 is TGCGCCAGCAGGCAGGGTCCCGGGGAGCTGTTTTTT.

The chain combines TRBV2 with TRBJ1-5; 7 bases fit TRBD1. V shed 7 bases, J shed 6 bases, and the junction held 12 bases outside the gene matches. The CDR3 totals 15 residues. CDR1 is SNHLY, CDR2 FYNNEI, per germline. CDR3 region: CASTRQGYSGQPQHF. In DNA, the CDR3 is TGTGCCAGCACCCGACAGGGCTATTCTGGTCAGCCCCAGCATTTT.

CDR3: CASSLTGGATEAFF. CDR3 bases: TGTGCCAGCAGCTTAACAGGGGGAGCCACTGAAGCTTTCTTT. V is TRBV11-3 and J is TRBJ1-1; TRBD1 matches 8 bases. The CDR3 loop spans 14 amino acids. Trimming removed 2 bases from V and 4 bases from J; junction bases left unmatched: 3. Germline lookup yields CDR1 SGHNT and CDR2 YENEEA.

The chain recombines TRBV6-1 with TRBJ1-5; maybe TRBD1 (5 bases). Germline lookup yields CDR1 MNHNS and CDR2 SASEGT. V lost 7 bases and J 7 bases, leaving 14 bases between the germline ends. There are 13 residues in the CDR3. The CDR3 is CASNFDSFQPQHF. CDR3 in DNA: TGTGCCAGCAACTTCGACAGTTTCCAGCCCCAGCATTTT.

The gene calls are TRBV11-3 and TRBJ2-5; D is uncertain. This CDR3 is 13 amino acids long. Germline values: CDR1 SGHNT, CDR2 YENEEA. Trimming took off 5 bases at V and 5 bases at J, with 12 bases between the two ends. CDR3 in DNA: TGTGCCAGCAGCCCCTCTGGTGTTGAGACCCAGTACTTC. It translates to CASSPSGVETQYF.

A few counts support this clone. The chain employs TRBV4-3 and TRBJ1-1; the D gene is possibly TRBD1 (6 bases). The CDR3 runs to 14 residues. Germline V gives CDR1 LGHNA, CDR2 YSLEER. The V gene lost 1 base and the J gene lost 11 bases, with 17 bases spanning the gap. The CDR3: CASSQVSRGRVAFF. In nucleotides, the CDR3 is TGCGCCAGCAGCCAAGTTTCCCGGGGGCGCGTGGCTTTCTTT.

The rearrangement links TRBV7-2 to TRBJ2-1; TRBD2 matches at 7 bases. The CDR3 runs 14 residues. In germline, CDR1 is SGHTA, CDR2 FQGNSA. V shed 5 bases and J 7 bases; nucleotides not matched to a gene: 8. CDR3 nucleotides: TGTGCCAGCAGCCGGGGCGGGAGTAGGAATGAGCAGTTCTTC. This encodes CASSRGGSRNEQFF.

This chain joins TRBV7-9 and TRBJ2-7; D call uncertain. CDR3 length: 14 residues. Germline assignment: CDR1 SEHNR and CDR2 FQNEAQ (reference sequence). Trimming took off 5 bases at V and 2 bases at J, with 13 bases between the two ends. CDR3 nucleotides: TGTGCCAGCAGCCCCGAGGTTGGGCCCTACGAGCAGTACTTC. Protein: CASSPEVGPYEQYF.

This chain uses TRBV7-9 with TRBJ1-5; weak D call: TRBD1 (6 bases). Trimming left V 5 bases short and J 5 bases short, with 10 bases between. CDR3 size: 13 residues. CDR1 and CDR2 from the germline V gene are SEHNR and FQNEAQ (reference sequence). This CDR3 reads CASSPPGDQPQHF. DNA of the CDR3: TGTGCCAGCAGCCCCCCAGGGGATCAGCCCCAGCATTTT.

The chain employs TRBV6-4 and TRBJ2-1; D is perhaps TRBD2 (6 bases). Trimming removed 6 bases from V and 4 bases from J, with 10 bases in between. Germline-derived CDR1 and CDR2 are MRHNA and SNTAGT. There are 13 residues in the CDR3. The CDR3 nucleotides read TGTGCCAGCAGCACTAGCAGTTACAATGAGCAGTTCTTC. This encodes CASSTSSYNEQFF.

This clone occurred once. V is TRBV6-1 and J is TRBJ2-3; D remains ambiguous. CDR1 and CDR2 (germline): MNHNS, SASEGT. Between the trimmed V and J ends, which lost 6 bases and 2 bases, there was a span of 9 bases. The CDR3 is 13 residues long. CDR3 region: CASSRALTDTQYF. Here the CDR3 DNA reads TGTGCCAGCAGCCGCGCCCTCACAGATACGCAGTATTTT.

V and J are TRBV27 and TRBJ2-7; 11 positions agree with TRBD2. This CDR3 is built from 16 residues. Trimming removed 5 bases from V and 3 bases from J; junction bases left unmatched: 9. Germline V gives CDR1 MNHEY, CDR2 SMNVEV (reference sequence). The DNA for the CDR3 is TGTGCCAGCAGTCCCGGACTAGCGGGTCCCATCTACGAGCAGTACTTC. The encoded protein is CASSPGLAGPIYEQYF.

The chain is built from TRBV30 and TRBJ1-5; D gene ambiguous. The V end was cut by 3 bases, the J end by 2 bases, with 11 bases between. The CDR3 loop spans 14 amino acids. Per germline, CDR1 GTSNPN and CDR2 SVGIG (reference sequence). The CDR3 here is CAWSLPGGNQPQHF. CDR3 DNA sequence: TGTGCCTGGAGCCTCCCCGGGGGCAATCAGCCCCAGCATTTT.

The chain recombines TRBV19 with TRBJ1-1; TRBD1 might be the D (6 bases). The germline CDR1 and CDR2 sequences are LNHDA and SQIVND (reference sequence). The CDR3 consists of 16 residues. The V end was cut by 7 bases, the J end by 1 base, with 19 bases between. CDR3 protein: CASIGLTGTPNTEAFF. The DNA of the CDR3 is TGTGCCAGTATCGGCCTCACCGGGACACCGAACACTGAAGCTTTCTTT.

The J gene is TRBJ1-1, the V gene TRBV9, with 7 bases identical to TRBD1. The J segment lost 4 bases and the V segment lost 4 bases, leaving 7 bases of the junction unmatched. Per the germline V gene, CDR1 is SGDLS and CDR2 is YYNGEE. This CDR3 comprises 14 residues. The CDR3 protein is CASSTVTGPTEAFF. The CDR3 DNA sequence: TGTGCCAGCAGCACCGTGACAGGGCCCACTGAAGCTTTCTTT. Variable domain in full (rest from reference TRBV9 and TRBJ1-1): DSGVTQTPKHLITATGQRVTLRCSPRSGDLSVYWYQQSLDQGLQFLIQYYNGEERAKGNILERFSAQQFPDLHSELNLSSLELGDSALYFCASSTVTGPTEAFFGQGTRLTVV.

V is TRBV15 and J is TRBJ1-1; D possibly corresponds to TRBD1 (5 bases). Per the germline V gene, CDR1 is LNHNV and CDR2 is YYDKDF (reference sequence). Trimming pared 1 base from V and 5 bases from J, leaving 17 bases between. The CDR3 loop spans 16 amino acids. CDR3 in DNA: TGTGCCACCAGCAGAGGCGGATCGCTCAGGGATACTGAAGCTTTCTTT. Translated, it gives CATSRGGSLRDTEAFF.

The rearrangement uses TRBV23-1 and TRBJ1-2; 10 bases align to TRBD1. TRBV23-1 carries the ORF label, with uncertain function. V was clipped by 2 bases and J by 6 bases; unmatched bases: 15. The CDR3 is 18 residues long. This chain's CDR3 is CASSQDHRDRGPSDGYTF. The CDR3 nucleotides read TGCGCCAGCAGTCAAGACCACCGGGACAGGGGTCCGTCGGATGGCTACACCTTC.

The genes are TRBV4-3 and TRBJ2-1, with 13 bases matching TRBD2. Losses at the gene ends were 4 bases for V and 3 bases for J; bases not matched to a gene: 6. The germline CDR1 and CDR2 sequences are LGHNA and YSLEER. The CDR3 length is 17 residues. The CDR3 sequence: CASSPGLAGENYNEQFF. For the CDR3, the DNA is TGCGCCAGCAGCCCCGGACTAGCGGGGGAGAACTACAATGAGCAGTTCTTC.

The chain has TRBV28 and TRBJ2-2; 8 nucleotides match TRBD1. V lost 7 bases and J lost 4; bases outside the gene matches: 5. The germline gives CDR1 MDHEN, CDR2 SYDVKM. The CDR3 has 14 residues. The CDR3 region is CASMRDRGTGELFF. In nucleotides, the CDR3 is TGTGCCAGCATGAGAGACAGGGGCACCGGGGAGCTGTTTTTT. Variable domain in full (rest from reference TRBV28 and TRBJ2-2): DVKVTQSSRYLVKRTGEKVFLECVQDMDHENMFWYRQDPGLGLRLIYFSYDVKMKEKGDIPEGYSVSREKKERFSLILESASTNQTSMYLCASMRDRGTGELFFGEGSRLTVL.

The CDR3 nucleotides read TGTGCCAGCAGTCCTAACCCATATAGCAATCAGCCCCAGCATTTT. Translation: CASSPNPYSNQPQHF. The chain uses TRBV6-1 and TRBJ1-5; the D is unclear. Germline V CDR1 and CDR2: MNHNS, SASEGT. The CDR3 is 15 amino acids. V shed 5 bases and J shed 0 bases, with 11 bases lying between them.